A selection of T cell receptor beta chains follows, all from one sample in a study of T cell repertoires in cytomegalovirus infection. One entry per CDR3 protein results from TCRdb running MiXCR on the reads. The sample includes some 300,000 distinct CDR3 sequences, roughly 9.3% seen only once; the top ten take around 2.4%. Sequencing was performed on PBMCs. These receptor sequences come from a human donor in good health (CMV status not recorded). Some clones in this sample may be carry-over from other donors' samples. The CDR3 runs from the conserved cysteine through the conserved F or W. A D gene is named only where the DNA matches it firmly. Only part of the rows carry a size: once, few, many, or a class if the clone is expanded.

size	D	V	J	DNA	CDR3
many	TRBD2	TRBV7-2	TRBJ2-7	TGTGCCAGCAGCCACCGCCCGGGACTAGCGGAACTCTACGAGCAGTACTTC	CASSHRPGLAELYEQYF
many	TRBD1	TRBV12-3/TRBV12-4	TRBJ1-2	TGTGCCAGCAGTCCATCCGGGACAGTCTATGGCTACACCTTC	CASSPSGTVYGYTF
few	TRBD1	TRBV6-2/TRBV6-3	TRBJ1-2	TGTGCCAGCAGCCGCGGACAGGGTCTCGTGAACTATGGCTACACCTTC	CASSRGQGLVNYGYTF
many	NA	TRBV7-9	TRBJ2-2	TGTGCCAGCAGCCCTCCGGGACCCCCAGGGGAGCTGTTTTTT	CASSPPGPPGELFF
many	TRBD2	TRBV4-1	TRBJ2-2	TGCGCCAGCAGCCAAGGGACTAGCGGGGGGGTCGGCACCGGGGAGCTGTTTTTT	CASSQGTSGGVGTGELFF
many	NA	TRBV7-9	TRBJ1-1	TGTGCCAGCACCGTCACCGAGGGTCTAGTGAACACTGAAGCTTTCTTT	CASTVTEGLVNTEAFF
many	NA	TRBV12-3/TRBV12-4	TRBJ1-1	TGTGCCAGCAGTGTGCGACAGTCGCTAGTGGGCACTGAAGCTTTCTTT	CASSVRQSLVGTEAFF
many	NA	TRBV7-9	TRBJ2-1	TGTGCCAGCAGCCCGCTAGGATCAAATGAGCAGTTCTTC	CASSPLGSNEQFF
NA	NA	TRBV20-1	TRBJ2-6	TGCAGTGCCGAATCTGGGGCCAACGTCCTGACTTTC	CSAESGANVLTF
NA	NA	TRBV6-2/TRBV6-3	TRBJ1-2	TGTGCCAGCAGATCGACAGGTCAGGATGGCTACACCTTC	CASRSTGQDGYTF
many	TRBD1	TRBV7-9	TRBJ1-6	TGTGCCAGCAGCCCCCGTCTGGACAGGGGGCTATTCGACTATGATTCACCCCTCCACTTT	CASSPRLDRGLFDYDSPLHF
many	NA	TRBV9	TRBJ2-3	TGTGCCAGCAGCGTAGAGGACAGCACAGATACGCAGTATTTT	CASSVEDSTDTQYF
few	NA	TRBV19	TRBJ2-1	TGTGCCAGTAGTTTACAGGAGGGGGATTCGAATGAGCAGTTCTTC	CASSLQEGDSNEQFF
few	NA	TRBV29-1	TRBJ1-1	TGCAGCGTTGAAGTACGTGGGGGGAACACTGAAGCTTTCTTT	CSVEVRGGNTEAFF
few	NA	TRBV20-1	TRBJ1-4	TGCAGTGCAGCCGACGCAACTAATGAAAAACTGTTTTTT	CSAADATNEKLFF
medium-sized	NA	TRBV7-9	TRBJ2-3	TGTGCCAGCAGCTTAGGAACAGACACAGATACGCAGTATTTT	CASSLGTDTDTQYF
many	NA	TRBV11-3	TRBJ2-5	TGTGCCAGCAGCCAGGGAGTAGAGACCCAGTACTTC	CASSQGVETQYF
many	TRBD1	TRBV6-5	TRBJ1-1	TGTGCCAGCAAACCTGACAGGGTCTGGTACACTGAAGCTTTCTTT	CASKPDRVWYTEAFF
NA	NA	TRBV19	TRBJ1-1	TGTGCCAGTAGTATAGGTAGCGGGGTATTCAGCTTGAACACTGAAGCTTTCTTT	CASSIGSGVFSLNTEAFF
many	NA	TRBV10-3	TRBJ2-2	TGTGCCATCAGTGACAGGGAAGTCGGGGAGCTGTTTTTT	CAISDREVGELFF
many	TRBD2	TRBV6-5	TRBJ2-7	TGTGCCAGCAGTCACCCGCGGGAGGGCACCTACGAGCAGTACTTC	CASSHPREGTYEQYF
few	NA	TRBV2	TRBJ2-1	TGTGCCAGCATCCAACTAGTGAATAGCAATGAGCAGTTCTTC	CASIQLVNSNEQFF
many	NA	TRBV7-2	TRBJ2-1	TGTGCCAGCAGCCGGGGAGGTAAATATGGCGAGCAGTTCTTC	CASSRGGKYGEQFF
many	TRBD1	TRBV29-1	TRBJ2-5	TGCAGCGTTCCTATGGGGACAGGGGGCCCAGAGACCCAGTACTTC	CSVPMGTGGPETQYF
few	NA	TRBV20-1	TRBJ2-7	TGCAGTGCTAGGGGCAGACTGAACTACGAGCAGTACTTC	CSARGRLNYEQYF
few	TRBD1	TRBV5-1	TRBJ1-3	TGCGCCAGCAGCTTCGGGGACAGTGCCGGAAACACCATATATTTT	CASSFGDSAGNTIYF
many	TRBD1	TRBV2	TRBJ2-1	TGTGCCAGATCGGACAGGCTGTGGGATGAGCAGTTCTTC	CARSDRLWDEQFF
NA	NA	TRBV20-1	TRBJ1-1	TGCAGTGCTAGAGGTCAAAGGTTCGCTTTCTTT	CSARGQRFAFF
many	NA	TRBV5-4	TRBJ2-2	TGTGCCAGCAGCCCGGAGACAGTCGTAGCCGGGGAGCTGTTTTTT	CASSPETVVAGELFF
many	TRBD1	TRBV18	TRBJ2-5	TGTGCCAGCTCAACAGGGGCAGAGACCCAGTACTTC	CASSTGAETQYF
many	NA	TRBV20-1	TRBJ2-5	TGCAGTGCTAGATCGAGCACTCAGACCCAGTACTTC	CSARSSTQTQYF
few	NA	TRBV3-1	TRBJ1-1	TGTGCCAGCAGCCAAGTAGGCAGCAGGGAAGCTTTCTTT	CASSQVGSREAFF
many	TRBD1	TRBV6-1	TRBJ1-6	TGTGCCAGCACTTCGGGACAGGTTTTCTCCGGACCCCTCCACTTT	CASTSGQVFSGPLHF
NA	NA	TRBV12-5	TRBJ1-3	TGTGCTAGTGGTTTAGGCCAGGGCGCGGGAAACACCATATATTTT	CASGLGQGAGNTIYF
many	NA	TRBV7-2	TRBJ1-5	TGTGCCAGCAGCTTAGTAGTCGGAGCGGATCAGCCCCAGCATTTT	CASSLVVGADQPQHF
few	NA	TRBV20-1	TRBJ1-1	TGCAGTGCCACGTTCGACGAGGACATTATCTTT	CSATFDEDIIF
many	NA	TRBV19	TRBJ2-6	TGTGCCAGTAGTATACCTGGTCAGGGCGTTTCCTCTGGGGCCAACGTCCTGACTTTC	CASSIPGQGVSSGANVLTF
many	NA	TRBV19	TRBJ1-4	TGTGCCAGTAAGGTCCCCTACGCCGGTGAAAAACTGTTTTTT	CASKVPYAGEKLFF
NA	NA	TRBV5-1	TRBJ2-3	TGCGCCAGCAACGAATTAGACGGGGGCACAGATACGCAGTATTTT	CASNELDGGTDTQYF
many	NA	TRBV7-9	TRBJ2-6	TGTGCCAGCAGAAAACTGGTGGTCCCGGGGGCCAACGTCCTGACTTTC	CASRKLVVPGANVLTF
NA	TRBD1	TRBV7-9	TRBJ1-1	TGTGCCAGCAGCTCACCAGGGGGTTTGAACACTGAAGCTTTCTTT	CASSSPGGLNTEAFF
many	NA	TRBV19	TRBJ1-4	TGTGCCAGTAACCCACAGTCTTCTAATGAAAAACTGTTTTTT	CASNPQSSNEKLFF
many	NA	TRBV20-1	TRBJ2-1	TGCAGTGCTAGTACCGACATCAATGAGCAGTTCTTC	CSASTDINEQFF